Below, 22 T cell receptor beta chains from the same sample are listed, as sequenced in a study of blood T cell repertoires in COVID-19. Profiling relied on immunoSEQ multiplex PCR, and the TCRdb table lists in-frame clones only, not all of them. The sample lists about 120,000 clones; 70% to 80% were seen once. Source material: peripheral blood. The receptors were gathered from a woman older than 75 with acute or convalescent COVID-19.

The chain links TRBV14 to TRBJ1-4; D is unresolved. Germline V gene data show CDR1 as SGHDN and CDR2 as FVKESK. Trimming pared 2 bases from V and 4 bases from J, leaving 5 bases between. The CDR3 has 13 residues. Here the CDR3 reads CASSQRFNEKLFF. CDR3 bases: TGTGCCAGCAGCCAACGGTTTAATGAAAAACTGTTTTTT.

The table lists this clone with a few counts. This chain connects TRBV30 to TRBJ2-3, with 7 bases lining up with TRBD2. CDR3 length equals 17 residues. V shed 2 bases, J shed 3 bases, and the junction held 14 bases outside the gene matches. Germline V gene sequence: CDR1 GTSNPN, CDR2 SVGIG (reference sequence). The chain's CDR3 is CAWSPRSGRIGTDTQYF. For the CDR3, the DNA is TGTGCCTGGAGTCCCCGGTCCGGGAGGATCGGGACAGATACGCAGTATTTT.

The chain joins TRBV9 to TRBJ2-1; the match to TRBD2 covers 10 bases. This CDR3 has 14 residues. Germline loops: CDR1 SGDLS, CDR2 YYNGEE. V gave up 5 bases and J gave up 5 bases; unmatched junction bases: 4. The CDR3 here is CASRPGLANNEQFF. The CDR3 coding sequence is TGTGCCAGCAGACCGGGACTAGCGAACAATGAGCAGTTCTTC. The full variable domain, rest sourced from reference TRBV9 and TRBJ2-1, is DSGVTQTPKHLITATGQRVTLRCSPRSGDLSVYWYQQSLDQGLQFLIQYYNGEERAKGNILERFSAQQFPDLHSELNLSSLELGDSALYFCASRPGLANNEQFFGPGTRLTVL.

This clone has only one observation. V and J are TRBV27 and TRBJ1-5; TRBD1 agrees at 8 bases. The V and J ends lost 6 bases and 1 base, in that order; junction bases with no gene match: 8. Germline V gives CDR1 MNHEY, CDR2 SMNVEV (reference sequence). The length of the CDR3 is 16 residues. The CDR3 nucleotides read TGTGCCAGCAGCCGTGGGACAGGAGGAAGCAATCAGCCCCAGCATTTT. Its translation is CASSRGTGGSNQPQHF.

The V call is TRBV6-5, the J call TRBJ2-7, with 7 bases matching TRBD1. The V gene end was trimmed by 7 bases and the J gene end by 0 bases; junction bases not matched to a gene: 3. The CDR3 is made up of 13 amino acids. Germline V gene lookup returns CDR1 MNHEY and CDR2 SVGAGI. The CDR3 region is CASKRGPSYEQYF. CDR3 sequence (DNA): TGTGCCAGCAAGAGGGGGCCCTCCTACGAGCAGTACTTC.

The rearrangement joins TRBV19 to TRBJ1-5; 7 bases match TRBD1. Per the germline V gene, CDR1 is LNHDA and CDR2 is SQIVND (reference sequence). V dropped 5 bases and J dropped 7; count of bases not matched to a gene: 14. The CDR3 contains 16 residues. This CDR3 reads CASSPRQGPSRQPQHF. CDR3 in DNA: TGTGCCAGTAGTCCCCGACAGGGTCCAAGTAGACAGCCCCAGCATTTT.

V gene TRBV2 combines with J gene TRBJ1-2; 7 bases align to TRBD1. The ends lost 4 bases at V and 4 bases at J; junction bases unmatched: 21. There are 19 residues in the CDR3. The germline V gene has CDR1 SNHLY and CDR2 FYNNEI. The CDR3 is CASSGQLETGKGRIYGYTF. The CDR3 bases are TGTGCCAGCAGTGGACAACTCGAGACAGGGAAAGGTCGGATCTATGGCTACACCTTC.

This chain uses TRBV11-2 with TRBJ1-1; D is unresolved. This CDR3 is built from 14 residues. In germline, CDR1 is SGHAT, CDR2 FQNNGV. Deletions cut 7 bases from V and 0 bases from J, with 12 bases between. The CDR3 DNA reads as TGTGCCAGCACCTTCTCGGGGATGAACACTGAAGCTTTCTTT. Translated: CASTFSGMNTEAFF.

The rearrangement uses TRBV6-5 and TRBJ2-3; tentatively, D is TRBD2 (6 bases). Trimming pared 6 bases from V and 5 bases from J, leaving 12 bases between. The germline CDR1 and CDR2 sequences are MNHEY and SVGAGI. This CDR3 has 13 amino acids. CDR3 amino acids: CASRLGGIDTQYF. DNA of the CDR3: TGTGCCAGCAGGCTGGGGGGAATAGATACGCAGTATTTT.

As concerns this clone: Other DNA sequences from this sample encode an identical CDR3 as well. This chain uses TRBV6-5 with TRBJ1-1; the D is unclear. The germline V gene encodes CDR1 MNHEY and CDR2 SVGAGI. The V and J ends lost 0 bases and 6 bases respectively, with 5 bases between them. The CDR3 runs to 12 residues. The CDR3 is CASSYSGAEAFF. CDR3 DNA sequence: TGTGCCAGCAGTTACTCGGGAGCTGAAGCTTTCTTT.

The count of this clone is one. V and J are TRBV7-3 and TRBJ2-7; 7 bases align to TRBD1. The ends lost 2 bases at V and 2 bases at J; junction bases unmatched: 3. Germline CDR1 and CDR2: SGHTA and FQGTGA. The length of the CDR3 is 14 residues. The CDR3 bases are TGTGCCAGCAGCTTATTAGGGGGCCCCTACGAGCAGTACTTC. Protein: CASSLLGGPYEQYF.

This clone was detected a few times. The chain links TRBV24-1 to TRBJ2-7, with 10 bases identical to TRBD1. Germline CDR1 is KGHDR and CDR2 is SFDVKD. V trimming: 12 bases; J trimming: 2 bases; junction bases outside the gene matches: 6. The CDR3 is 13 residues long. CDR3 loop: CAGSGQGPYEQYF. CDR3 nucleotide sequence: TGTGCCGGCTCGGGACAGGGGCCCTACGAGCAGTACTTC.

The rearrangement joins TRBV6-5 to TRBJ1-5, with 7 bases identical to TRBD1. The J segment lost 6 bases and the V segment lost 6 bases, leaving 8 bases of the junction unmatched. Germline V gives CDR1 MNHEY, CDR2 SVGAGI. The CDR3 length is 14 residues. In nucleotides, the CDR3 is TGTGCCAGCAGCTCCGGACAGGAGGGTCAGCCCCAGCATTTT. This codes for CASSSGQEGQPQHF.

This chain joins TRBV7-3 and TRBJ2-2; no definite D call. This CDR3 spans 15 amino acids. CDR1 and CDR2 (germline): SGHTA, FQGTGA. Trimming pared 2 bases from V and 3 bases from J, leaving 10 bases between. The CDR3 nucleotides are TGTGCCAGCAGCTTAGGTAAAGCGTACACCGGGGAGCTGTTTTTT. This translates into CASSLGKAYTGELFF.

CDR3 loop: CASSRVGATYNEQFF. CDR3 bases: TGTGCCAGCAGCCGCGTGGGAGCAACCTACAATGAGCAGTTCTTC. This rearrangement joins TRBV7-2 to TRBJ2-1; D may be TRBD2 (5 bases). Trimming removed 5 bases at V and 2 bases at J, with 13 bases between. Germline CDR1 SGHTA, CDR2 FQGNSA. The CDR3 extends over 15 amino acids.

The J gene is TRBJ1-4, the V gene TRBV7-2; D not certain. CDR1 and CDR2 from the germline V gene are SGHTA and FQGNSA. This CDR3 contains 13 residues. The ends were cut back, 1 base at V and 10 bases at J, with 10 bases in the middle. As DNA, the CDR3 is TGTGCCAGCAGCTTAGATCCAGAGGGAAAACTGTTTTTT. Translating gives CASSLDPEGKLFF.

This chain uses TRBV27 with TRBJ2-3; 8 bases are a match to TRBD2. The CDR3 loop spans 16 amino acids. From germline, CDR1 is MNHEY and CDR2 SMNVEV (reference sequence). The V segment lost 6 bases and the J segment 1 base; nucleotides outside the gene matches: 9. In nucleotides, the CDR3 is TGTGCCAGCAGACCGGGGGGGATGGGTGGCACAGATACGCAGTATTTT. Its protein product is CASRPGGMGGTDTQYF.

The CDR3 coding sequence is TGTGCCAGCAGCTTAGGGCTAAACACCGGGGAGCTGTTTTTT. This encodes CASSLGLNTGELFF. The chain employs TRBV7-3 and TRBJ2-2, with unresolved D. The germline gives CDR1 SGHTA, CDR2 FQGTGA. The CDR3 consists of 14 residues. Trimming pared 2 bases from V and 2 bases from J, leaving 6 bases between.

V gene TRBV4-3 combines with J gene TRBJ2-1, with TRBD2 identical over 7 bases. The CDR3 runs to 16 residues. Trimming took 0 bases from V and 7 from J; bases not matched to a gene: 9. CDR1 and CDR2 from the germline V gene are LGHNA and YSLEER. The CDR3, as DNA: TGCGCCAGCAGCCAAGAGCTAGCGGCAACCAGGAATGAGCAGTTCTTC. It yields the protein CASSQELAATRNEQFF.

For this clone: The junction does not match germline at one end; this may be a read error. The chain employs TRBV5-5 and TRBJ2-7, with D tentatively TRBD2 (5 bases). Germline V gene lookup returns CDR1 SGHKS and CDR2 YYEKEE (reference sequence). The CDR3 has 11 residues. The CDR3 coding sequence is TGTGCCAGCAGCGCCGAGGGCGCGAATATCTTC. As protein: CASSAEGANIF.

CDR3 bases: TGTGCCAGCAGCTCCCGGGCCTCTAGCGGGGGTGTCGGAGATACGCAGTATTTT. Residues: CASSSRASSGGVGDTQYF. The chain combines TRBV7-2 with TRBJ2-3, with 10 bases identical to TRBD2. Germline V lookup: CDR1 SGHTA, CDR2 FQGNSA. V shed 4 bases and J 5 bases; nucleotides not matched to a gene: 15. The CDR3 is 18 residues long.

The chain recombines TRBV5-1 with TRBJ1-2; 10 nucleotides align to TRBD1. CDR3 length: 15 amino acids. The V gene end was trimmed by 4 bases and the J gene end by 6 bases; junction bases not matched to a gene: 9. Germline lookup yields CDR1 SGHRS and CDR2 YFSETQ. CDR3 loop: CASSAGTGVGDGYTF. Written as DNA, the CDR3 is TGCGCCAGCAGCGCCGGGACAGGGGTTGGAGATGGCTACACCTTC.